The 4 T cell receptor beta chains given below trace back to one sample, sequenced in a study of T cells after yellow fever vaccination. MiXCR, applied by TCRdb to the 5' RACE reads, yields one record per CDR3 protein. The sample holds 400,000 or so distinct CDR3 sequences, 9.5% to 13% seen once. The material was PBMCs, obtained on the day of the first yellow fever vaccination. The receptor source for this set is a man younger than 35 who received the YFV17D yellow fever vaccine.

The chain is built from TRBV5-1 and TRBJ1-2, with D uncertain. Per the germline V gene, CDR1 is SGHRS and CDR2 is YFSETQ. The CDR3 consists of 12 residues. V lost 3 bases and J 8 bases, leaving 11 bases between the germline ends. The CDR3 DNA reads as TGCGCCAGCAGCTCCGACTTCAACGGCTACACCTTC. It translates to CASSSDFNGYTF.

The chain couples TRBV20-1 to TRBJ1-2; a weak D match, TRBD1 (6 bases). Germline lookup yields CDR1 DFQATT and CDR2 SNEGSKA (reference sequence). V was shortened by 3 bases and J by 0 bases, with 8 bases between the two germline ends. This CDR3 region has 13 residues. CDR3 sequence reads: CSASEGANYGYTF. CDR3 nucleotides: TGCAGTGCTAGCGAGGGGGCTAACTATGGCTACACCTTC.

V is TRBV20-1 and J is TRBJ1-2; possible D gene TRBD1, 6 bases. Germline lookup yields CDR1 DFQATT and CDR2 SNEGSKA (reference sequence). The CDR3 covers 13 residues. V lost 3 bases and J 4 bases, leaving 12 bases between the germline ends. CDR3 in amino acids: CSASGRGAYGYTF. The CDR3 DNA sequence: TGCAGTGCTAGTGGCAGGGGAGCCTATGGCTACACCTTC.

This clonotype was picked up a small number of times. Written as DNA, the CDR3 is TGTGCCAGCAGACCGACTAGCGGGAATACAGATACGCAGTATTTT. Residues: CASRPTSGNTDTQYF. The rearrangement uses TRBV11-2 and TRBJ2-3; 11 positions match TRBD2. J was trimmed by 3 bases and V by 6 bases; bases with no gene match: 5. The CDR3 has 15 amino acids. Germline V CDR1 and CDR2: SGHAT, FQNNGV.